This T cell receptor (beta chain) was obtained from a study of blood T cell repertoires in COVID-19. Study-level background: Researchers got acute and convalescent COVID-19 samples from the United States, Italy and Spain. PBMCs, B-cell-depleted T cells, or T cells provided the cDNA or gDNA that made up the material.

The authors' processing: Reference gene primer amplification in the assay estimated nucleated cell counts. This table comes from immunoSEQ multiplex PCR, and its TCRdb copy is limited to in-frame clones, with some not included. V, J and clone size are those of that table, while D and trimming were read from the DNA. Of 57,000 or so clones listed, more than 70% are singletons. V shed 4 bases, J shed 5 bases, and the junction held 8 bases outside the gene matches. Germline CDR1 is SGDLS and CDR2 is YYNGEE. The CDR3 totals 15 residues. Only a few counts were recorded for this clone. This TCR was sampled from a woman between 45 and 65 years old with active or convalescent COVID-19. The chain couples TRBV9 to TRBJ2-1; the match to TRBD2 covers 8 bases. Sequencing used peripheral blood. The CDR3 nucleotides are TGTGCCAGCAGCTTGTACCGAGCGGGGGACAATGAGCAGTTCTTC. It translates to CASSLYRAGDNEQFF.